These 19 T cell receptor beta chains share one sample of origin, sequenced in a study of cytomegalovirus exposure and HLA in healthy donors. Use of 60 Vbeta and 13 Jbeta primers characterized the PCR. Libraries were prepared by immunoSEQ multiplex PCR; TCRdb keeps only in-frame clonotypes and omits some of them. The repertoire holds approximately 160,000 clones, with 80% to 85% as singletons. Specimen: PBMCs. These receptor sequences come from a boy between 2 and 10 years old in good health and CMV-seronegative.

The rearrangement links TRBV30 to TRBJ2-5; D is possibly TRBD2 (5 bases). The CDR3 is 11 residues long. Deletions cut 5 bases from V and 2 bases from J, with 6 bases between. CDR1 GTSNPN and CDR2 SVGIG come from the germline V gene (reference sequence). The CDR3 nucleotides read TGTGCCTGGGGAGGTCAAGAGACCCAGTACTTC. Translating gives CAWGGQETQYF. The variable domain in full, with the rest retrieved from reference TRBV30 and TRBJ2-5, is SQTIHQWPATLVQPVGSPLSLECTVEGTSNPNLYWYRQAAGRGLQLLFYSVGIGQISSEVPQNLSASRPQDRQFILSSKKLLLSDSGFYLCAWGGQETQYFGPGTRLLVL.

The gene calls are TRBV4-1 and TRBJ2-5, with 7 bases fitting TRBD2. The J call may not be correct, given that the DNA end is closer to TRBJ2-7. Germline loops: CDR1 MGHRA, CDR2 YSYEKL. This CDR3 region has 19 residues. The CDR3 DNA reads TGCGCCACTAAGTTCGGTTCCTTTGCGGGAGACCCCACAGCCGGCGAGCAGTACTTC. This sequence encodes CATKFGSFAGDPTAGEQYF.

The V and J genes are TRBV6-5 and TRBJ1-1; no clear D. Germline V gene data show CDR1 as MNHEY and CDR2 as SVGAGI. The CDR3 is 11 amino acids. The V gene lost 0 bases and the J gene lost 11 bases, with 7 bases spanning the gap. CDR3 protein: CASSYSGRAFF. The CDR3 DNA is TGTGCCAGCAGTTACTCCGGGAGGGCTTTCTTT.

The chain couples TRBV10-3 to TRBJ2-7, with 9 bases fitting TRBD2. V shed 0 bases, J shed 5 bases, and the junction held 5 bases outside the gene matches. The CDR3 covers 15 residues. Germline lookup yields CDR1 ENHRY and CDR2 SYGVKD. The CDR3 DNA is TGTGCCATCAGTGAGTCGGGAGCGGGAGGTAACGAGCAGTACTTC. It yields the protein CAISESGAGGNEQYF.

The V and J genes are TRBV4-1 and TRBJ1-6, with a possible D match to TRBD1 (5 bases). CDR1 and CDR2 (germline): MGHRA, YSYEKL. The CDR3 sequence is 12 residues long. The V end lost 1 base, the J end lost 10 bases, and 5 bases lay between the germline ends. The CDR3 DNA reads TGCGCCAGCAGCCAAGGACAGTCACCCCTCCACTTT. Translated: CASSQGQSPLHF.

This clone came up once. V usage is TRBV6-1 and J usage is TRBJ2-2; the match to TRBD1 covers 11 bases. Germline values: CDR1 MNHNS, CDR2 SASEGT. Trimming cost V 8 bases and J 9 bases; bases outside gene matches: 5. The CDR3 is 13 amino acids. CDR3 coding DNA: TGTGCCAGCCCTAGGACAGGGGGCCGGGAGCTGTTTTTT. The encoded protein is CASPRTGGRELFF.

The V gene is TRBV7-9, the J gene TRBJ2-7; the D gene is possibly TRBD1 (6 bases). The CDR3 consists of 14 residues. Per germline, CDR1 SEHNR and CDR2 FQNEAQ (reference sequence). Trimming removed 5 bases at V and 11 bases at J, with 22 bases between. In nucleotides, the CDR3 is TGTGCCAGCAGCCCCAGGTATTTCAGGGGTCGGAAGTACTTC. Protein product: CASSPRYFRGRKYF.

The chain links TRBV6-5 to TRBJ1-2, with TRBD1 identical over 7 bases. CDR1 is MNHEY and CDR2 is SVGAGI in the germline V gene. The junction had 15 bases not matched to a gene; V was cut back by 6 bases and J by 8 bases. The CDR3 is 15 amino acids. CDR3 bases: TGTGCCAGCAGCCTAGACAGGGCGGGGATCGTGGGCTACACCTTC. Its protein is CASSLDRAGIVGYTF.

This clone was counted once. The rearrangement uses TRBV6-1 and TRBJ2-7; maybe TRBD2 (6 bases). The CDR3 sequence is 15 residues long. V gave up 0 bases and J gave up 1 base, with 10 bases separating them. Looked up from germline, CDR1 is MNHNS and CDR2 is SASEGT. The CDR3 coding sequence is TGTGCCAGCAGTGAAGCGTTCGGGAGTTCCTACGAGCAGTACTTC. It translates to CASSEAFGSSYEQYF.

The count of this clone is one. The V and J genes are TRBV6-5 and TRBJ2-7, with D tentatively TRBD2 (5 bases). Germline lookup yields CDR1 MNHEY and CDR2 SVGAGI. The CDR3 totals 13 residues. The V end lost 6 bases, the J end lost 4 bases, and 13 bases lay between the germline ends. DNA of the CDR3: TGTGCCAGCAGGAGGACTTTTTTTTACGAGCAGTACTTC. It encodes CASRRTFFYEQYF.

The rearrangement uses TRBV5-4 and TRBJ2-7, with TRBD2 matching 7 bases. Trimming took 0 bases from V and 6 from J; bases not matched to a gene: 15. In germline, CDR1 is SGHNT, CDR2 YYREEE (reference sequence). The CDR3 has 17 amino acids. The CDR3 DNA reads as TGTGCCAGCAGCTTGGTTACCTTCGGGGGAGGGCCCTCCGAGCAGTACTTC. This sequence encodes CASSLVTFGGGPSEQYF.

The chain has TRBV15 and TRBJ1-2; TRBD1 matches at 7 bases. This CDR3 has 15 amino acids. The V and J ends lost 0 bases and 5 bases, in that order; junction bases with no gene match: 6. Germline CDR1 and CDR2: LNHNV and YYDKDF (reference sequence). The CDR3 nucleotides are TGTGCCACCAGCAGAGATAAGACAGGGAGTTATGGCTACACCTTC. Translation: CATSRDKTGSYGYTF.

In this sample, this clone turned up a few times. The rearrangement uses TRBV5-1 and TRBJ2-7; D perhaps matches TRBD2 (7 bases). The CDR3 length is 19 residues. V lost 2 bases, J lost 2 bases, and 26 bases lay in between. The germline V gene has CDR1 SGHRS and CDR2 YFSETQ. The CDR3 loop reads CASSLPGVASGQSPYEQYF. The CDR3 DNA sequence: TGCGCCAGCAGCTTACCAGGGGTGGCTAGCGGCCAAAGCCCCTACGAGCAGTACTTC.

The rearrangement links TRBV7-9 to TRBJ1-1, with 9 bases fitting TRBD1. J gave up 6 bases and V 5 bases, and 10 bases lay outside the gene matches. The germline V gene has CDR1 SEHNR and CDR2 FQNEAQ (reference sequence). The CDR3 contains 15 residues. CDR3 residues: CASSLTGGGGAEAFF. DNA for the CDR3: TGTGCCAGCAGCCTGACAGGGGGGGGAGGGGCTGAAGCTTTCTTT.

The chain couples TRBV5-1 to TRBJ2-2; D gene uncertain. Germline CDR1 reads SGHRS; CDR2 reads YFSETQ. This CDR3 comprises 16 residues. V shed 3 bases and J shed 1 base, with 13 bases lying between them. The CDR3 coding sequence is TGCGCCAGCAGCTCTCAAGGTCAGGAGAACACCGGGGAGCTGTTTTTT. Its translation: CASSSQGQENTGELFF.

This rearrangement joins TRBV28 to TRBJ1-3; 9 bases map to TRBD1. The trim removed 4 bases at V and 5 bases at J, leaving 6 bases unmatched. Germline V gives CDR1 MDHEN, CDR2 SYDVKM. The CDR3 runs 15 residues. CDR3 region: CASSSTNRGRNTIYF. CDR3 nucleotides: TGTGCCAGCAGTTCTACCAACAGGGGGCGAAACACCATATATTTT. Looking up the rest from reference TRBV28 and TRBJ1-3 gives the full variable domain: DVKVTQSSRYLVKRTGEKVFLECVQDMDHENMFWYRQDPGLGLRLIYFSYDVKMKEKGDIPEGYSVSREKKERFSLILESASTNQTSMYLCASSSTNRGRNTIYFGEGSWLTVV.

This clone has more than one count but fewer than ten. The genes are TRBV2 and TRBJ2-1; TRBD2 matches 8 bases. CDR1 is SNHLY, CDR2 FYNNEI, per germline. This CDR3 has 12 amino acids. Unmatched junction bases numbered 8, after V lost 6 bases and J lost 13 bases. The CDR3 sequence: CASSLTSVLQFF. In nucleotides, the CDR3 is TGTGCCAGCAGCCTGACTAGCGTCTTACAGTTCTTC.

The rearrangement joins TRBV2 to TRBJ2-3, with TRBD2 matching over 11 bases. Germline CDR1 is SNHLY and CDR2 is FYNNEI. The CDR3 is 16 amino acids. V lost 4 bases to trimming and J lost 4 bases; unmatched junction nucleotides: 7. The CDR3 sequence: CASSALAGVSPDTQYF. CDR3 nucleotides: TGTGCCAGCAGTGCACTAGCGGGAGTATCCCCAGATACGCAGTATTTT.

This clone was seen more than once but under ten times. This sequence joins TRBV5-4 and TRBJ1-1; D unresolved. The CDR3 contains 16 residues. Looked up from germline, CDR1 is SGHNT and CDR2 is YYREEE (reference sequence). The germline V and J ends were trimmed by 3 bases and 0 bases, with 15 bases remaining between them. CDR3 loop: CASSSGSGLMNTEAFF. The CDR3 DNA is TGTGCCAGCAGCTCCGGATCAGGTTTGATGAACACTGAAGCTTTCTTT. Looking up the rest from reference TRBV5-4 and TRBJ1-1 gives the full variable domain: ETGVTQSPTHLIKTRGQQVTLRCSSQSGHNTVSWYQQALGQGPQFIFQYYREEENGRGNFPPRFSGLQFPNYSSELNVNALELDDSALYLCASSSGSGLMNTEAFFGQGTRLTVV.